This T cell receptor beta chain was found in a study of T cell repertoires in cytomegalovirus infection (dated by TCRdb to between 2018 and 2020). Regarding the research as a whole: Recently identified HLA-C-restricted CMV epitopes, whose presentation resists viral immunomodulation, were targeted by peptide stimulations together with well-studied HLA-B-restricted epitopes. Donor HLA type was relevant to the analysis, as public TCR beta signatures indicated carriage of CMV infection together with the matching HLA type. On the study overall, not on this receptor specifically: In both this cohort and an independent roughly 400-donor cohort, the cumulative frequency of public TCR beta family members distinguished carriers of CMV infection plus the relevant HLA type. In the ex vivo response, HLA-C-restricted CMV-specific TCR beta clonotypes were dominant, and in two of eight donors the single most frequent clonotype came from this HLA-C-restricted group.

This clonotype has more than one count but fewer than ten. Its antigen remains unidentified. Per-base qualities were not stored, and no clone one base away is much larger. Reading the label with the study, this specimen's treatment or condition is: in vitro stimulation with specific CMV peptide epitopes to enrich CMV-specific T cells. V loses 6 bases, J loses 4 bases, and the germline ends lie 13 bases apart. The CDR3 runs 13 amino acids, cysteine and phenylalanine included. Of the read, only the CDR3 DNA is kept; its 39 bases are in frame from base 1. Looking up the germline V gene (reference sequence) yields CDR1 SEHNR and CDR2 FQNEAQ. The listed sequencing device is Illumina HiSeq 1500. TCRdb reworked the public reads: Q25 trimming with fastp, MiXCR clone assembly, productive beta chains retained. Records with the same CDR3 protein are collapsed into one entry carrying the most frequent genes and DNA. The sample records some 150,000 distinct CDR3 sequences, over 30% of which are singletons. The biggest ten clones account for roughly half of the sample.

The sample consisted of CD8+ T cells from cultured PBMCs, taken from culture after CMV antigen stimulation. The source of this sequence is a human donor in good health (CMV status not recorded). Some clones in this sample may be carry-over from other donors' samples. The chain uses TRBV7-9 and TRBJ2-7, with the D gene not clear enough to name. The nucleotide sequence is TGTGCCAGCAGTTCAAAGGTGTCGTACGAGCAGTACTTC. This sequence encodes CASSSKVSYEQYF. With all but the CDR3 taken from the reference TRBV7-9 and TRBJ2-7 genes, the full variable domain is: DTGVSQNPRHKITKRGQNVTFRCDPISEHNRLYWYRQTLGQGPEFLTYFQNEAQLEKSRLLSDRFSAERPKGSFSTLEIQRTEQGDSAMYLCASSSKVSYEQYFGPGTRLTVT.